The source of this TCR beta chain is a study of blood T cell repertoires in COVID-19. About the research overall: T cells, B-cell-depleted T cells, or PBMCs provided the cDNA or gDNA that served as material.

Germline loops: CDR1 SGHVS, CDR2 FQNEAQ. V lost 5 bases and J lost 7; bases outside the gene matches: 7. The CDR3 spans 15 residues. Data came from immunoSEQ multiplex PCR; TCRdb stores just in-frame clones and leaves some out. The sample contains 140,000 to 150,000 clones, about 92% of which appear only once. V is TRBV7-8 and J is TRBJ2-2, with 10 bases identical to TRBD1. Source material: peripheral blood. This TCR was sampled from a human donor in a cohort sampled during active COVID-19. The DNA of the CDR3 is TGTGCCAGCAGCCGACGGGACAGGGGAGGCGGGGAGCTGTTTTTT. Protein: CASSRRDRGGGELFF.